One sample yielded the 6 T cell receptor beta chains listed below, sequenced in a study of cytomegalovirus exposure and HLA in healthy donors. 60 Vbeta and 13 Jbeta primers were used in PCR. Data came from immunoSEQ multiplex PCR; TCRdb stores just in-frame clones and leaves some out. The profile shows more than 85,000 clones, just under 70% of them singletons. Source material: PBMCs. The receptors were sampled from a woman in her sixties or seventies in good health and CMV-seropositive.

As regards this clone: The germline gene is not matched at one end of the junction; a read error may be the cause. The chain employs TRBV7-7 and TRBJ2-1; 7 bases are shared with TRBD2. CDR3 length: 15 residues. The V gene's germline CDR1 is SSHAT and CDR2 FNYEAQ (reference sequence). CDR3: CASSLSPGGYNEQFF. The CDR3 nucleotides are TGTGCTAGCAGCTTATCTCCCGGGGGGTACAATGAGCAGTTCTTC. The whole variable domain, remainder taken from reference TRBV7-7 and TRBJ2-1, is GAGVSQSPRYKVTKRGQDVTLRCDPISSHATLYWYQQALGQGPEFLTYFNYEAQPDKSGLPSDRFSAERPEGSISTLTIQRTEQRDSAMYRCASSLSPGGYNEQFFGPGTRLTVL.

The chain joins TRBV7-2 to TRBJ1-5; D not resolved. CDR3 size: 12 residues. The germline gives CDR1 SGHTA, CDR2 FQGNSA. V lost 4 bases, J lost 7 bases, and 8 bases lay in between. CDR3 region: CASSSLGQPQHF. Written as DNA, the CDR3 is TGTGCCAGCAGCTCGCTAGGACAGCCCCAGCATTTT.

The chain joins TRBV6-6 to TRBJ2-3, with D possibly TRBD1 on 5 matching bases. The CDR3 has 12 residues. Germline CDR1 MNHNY, CDR2 SVGAGI (reference sequence). V lost 9 bases and J 3 bases, leaving 10 bases between the germline ends. The CDR3 loop is CASTTATDTQYF. CDR3 bases: TGTGCCAGTACGACAGCGACAGATACGCAGTATTTT.

This chain links TRBV19 with TRBJ2-1; the match to TRBD2 covers 7 bases. Germline V CDR1 and CDR2: LNHDA, SQIVND (reference sequence). With 3 bases clipped from V and 0 bases from J, the junction kept 8 bases outside the gene matches. The CDR3 length is 17 residues. The CDR3 DNA sequence: TGTGCCAGTAGTATTGCTCCCCTAGCGGTCTCCTACAATGAGCAGTTCTTC. Protein: CASSIAPLAVSYNEQFF.

V is TRBV5-4 and J is TRBJ2-3, with TRBD2 matching 8 bases. The trim removed 2 bases at V and 3 bases at J, leaving 5 bases unmatched. CDR1 and CDR2 (germline): SGHNT, YYREEE (reference sequence). The CDR3 has 15 residues. CDR3 amino acids: CASSFRGGGTDTQYF. The CDR3 DNA sequence: TGTGCCAGCAGCTTCCGGGGGGGCGGAACAGATACGCAGTATTTT.

Only a few counts were recorded for this clone. The genes are TRBV29-1 and TRBJ2-7; D perhaps matches TRBD2 (6 bases). The CDR3 runs to 12 residues. Germline lookup yields CDR1 SQVTM and CDR2 ANQGSEA. V shed 2 bases and J shed 2 bases, with 7 bases lying between them. CDR3 coding DNA: TGCAGCGTTGAACTAGCGACCTACGAGCAGTACTTC. This translates into CSVELATYEQYF.